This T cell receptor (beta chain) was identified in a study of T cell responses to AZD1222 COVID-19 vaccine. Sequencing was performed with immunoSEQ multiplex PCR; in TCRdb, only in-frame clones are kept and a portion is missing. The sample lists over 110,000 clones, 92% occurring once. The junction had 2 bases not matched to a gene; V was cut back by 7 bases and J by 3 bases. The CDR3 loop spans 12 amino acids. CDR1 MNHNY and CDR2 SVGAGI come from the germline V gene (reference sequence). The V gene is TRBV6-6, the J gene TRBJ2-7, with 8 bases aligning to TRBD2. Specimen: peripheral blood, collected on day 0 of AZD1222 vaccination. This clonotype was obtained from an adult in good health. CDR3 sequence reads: CASTGGGYEQYF. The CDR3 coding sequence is TGTGCCAGCACCGGGGGGGGCTACGAGCAGTACTTC.